The 31 T cell receptor beta chains given below trace back to one sample, sequenced in a study of blood T cell repertoires in COVID-19. This table comes from immunoSEQ multiplex PCR, and its TCRdb copy is limited to in-frame clones, with some not included. The sample has 55,000 to 70,000 clones, more than 70% seen once. Sequencing was performed on peripheral blood. The receptors derive from a man between 45 and 60 years old with acute or convalescent COVID-19.

The J gene is TRBJ1-2, the V gene TRBV19; D call uncertain. Germline V lookup: CDR1 LNHDA, CDR2 SQIVND (reference sequence). V shed 3 bases and J shed 5 bases, with 10 bases lying between them. CDR3 length equals 13 residues. Here the CDR3 reads CASSIESGYGYTF. CDR3 nucleotide sequence: TGTGCCAGTAGTATTGAGTCGGGGTATGGCTACACCTTC.

V is TRBV30 and J is TRBJ2-1, with 7 nucleotides matching TRBD2. Germline V lookup: CDR1 GTSNPN, CDR2 SVGIG (reference sequence). The CDR3 runs to 13 residues. The V segment lost 2 bases and the J segment 4 bases; nucleotides outside the gene matches: 2. The CDR3 region is CAWSYGGYNEQFF. The CDR3 DNA reads as TGTGCCTGGAGTTACGGGGGGTACAATGAGCAGTTCTTC.

The V gene is TRBV7-8, the J gene TRBJ2-7; a weak D match, TRBD2 (5 bases). Trimming cost V 4 bases and J 9 bases, with 22 bases left between them. The CDR3 contains 15 residues. Germline V lookup: CDR1 SGHVS, CDR2 FQNEAQ. CDR3 sequence (DNA): TGTGCCAGCAGCTCCCGCGGTGGTGAGGGCGCCGGGCAGTACTTC. This sequence encodes CASSSRGGEGAGQYF.

On this clone itself: At the DNA level, this CDR3 is encoded by other sequences in the same sample as well. The chain carries TRBV25-1 and TRBJ2-5, with 8 positions matching TRBD2. The CDR3 length is 17 residues. The germline CDR1 and CDR2 sequences are MGHDK and SYGVNS. V shed 2 bases, J shed 5 bases, and the junction held 13 bases outside the gene matches. CDR3 protein: CASSERASGLGGETQYF. The CDR3 DNA is TGTGCCAGCAGTGAAAGGGCTAGCGGGCTGGGCGGGGAGACCCAGTACTTC.

The V call is TRBV6-5, the J call TRBJ1-1, with D unclear. V was clipped by 5 bases and J by 4 bases, with 8 bases between them. This CDR3 contains 12 residues. Germline-derived CDR1 and CDR2 are MNHEY and SVGAGI. CDR3 amino acids: CASSLMSTEAFF. The CDR3 nucleotides are TGTGCCAGCAGTCTAATGAGCACTGAAGCTTTCTTT.

This chain's CDR3 is CASSPRLAGGRMAKNIQYF. The CDR3 coding sequence is TGTGCCAGCAGCCCCAGACTAGCGGGAGGGAGGATGGCCAAAAACATTCAGTACTTC. The chain links TRBV7-2 to TRBJ2-4, with 14 bases aligning to TRBD2. Germline-derived CDR1 and CDR2 are SGHTA and FQGNSA. Trimming at V came to 5 bases and at J to 1 base, leaving 10 bases not matched to a gene. This CDR3 has 19 amino acids.

The genes are TRBV7-6 and TRBJ2-3; D perhaps matches TRBD1 (6 bases). The CDR3 loop spans 13 amino acids. CDR1 and CDR2 from the germline V gene are SGHVS and FNYEAQ. V was pared by 1 base and J by 12 bases, with 14 bases between. Written as DNA, the CDR3 is TGTGCCAGCAGCTTAGGAAACAGGGAAAAACAGTATTTT. Protein sequence: CASSLGNREKQYF.

This chain uses TRBV23-1 with TRBJ2-2; 12 bases are shared with TRBD1. TRBV23-1 is an open reading frame, and its role is uncertain. The length of the CDR3 is 17 residues. V shed 0 bases and J 7 bases; nucleotides not matched to a gene: 6. In DNA, the CDR3 is TGCGCCAGCAGTCAATCTGAGGGACAGGGGGCAGGCGGGGAGCTGTTTTTT. Translated: CASSQSEGQGAGGELFF.

This chain uses TRBV19 with TRBJ1-5; TRBD1 agrees at 7 bases. The CDR3 runs 16 residues. The trim removed 6 bases at V and 0 bases at J, leaving 8 bases unmatched. Germline-derived CDR1 and CDR2 are LNHDA and SQIVND (reference sequence). The CDR3, as DNA: TGTGCCAGTAGACACCGGGACAGCAATAGCAATCAGCCCCAGCATTTT. Its protein is CASRHRDSNSNQPQHF.

The gene calls are TRBV7-2 and TRBJ1-1; TRBD1 is a possible D gene (6 bases). Germline CDR1 is SGHTA and CDR2 is FQGNSA. The CDR3 covers 14 residues. Trimming removed 6 bases at V and 0 bases at J, with 11 bases between. The CDR3 is CASSLGGVNTEAFF. The DNA for the CDR3 is TGTGCCAGCAGTCTAGGGGGTGTGAACACTGAAGCTTTCTTT.

This clone was seen just once. The rearrangement uses TRBV9 and TRBJ1-2; D perhaps matches TRBD1 (5 bases). The CDR3 length is 14 residues. Trimming left V 0 bases short and J 0 bases short, with 6 bases between. Per germline, CDR1 SGDLS and CDR2 YYNGEE. The CDR3 reads CASSVGGANYGYTF. CDR3 in DNA: TGTGCCAGCAGCGTAGGGGGGGCTAACTATGGCTACACCTTC.

The gene calls are TRBV30 and TRBJ2-2, with TRBD1 identical over 8 bases. The CDR3 sequence is 15 residues long. Germline lookup yields CDR1 GTSNPN and CDR2 SVGIG (reference sequence). V lost 5 bases, J lost 6 bases, and 11 bases stayed unmatched. The CDR3 loop is CAWQEKDRVSGELFF. The CDR3 DNA sequence: TGTGCCTGGCAAGAAAAGGACAGGGTATCCGGGGAGCTGTTTTTT.

The rearrangement joins TRBV5-1 to TRBJ2-3; maybe TRBD1 (6 bases). This CDR3 spans 16 amino acids. Germline V lookup: CDR1 SGHRS, CDR2 YFSETQ. V was shortened by 4 bases and J by 1 base, with 16 bases between the two germline ends. Written as DNA, the CDR3 is TGCGCCAGCAGCCCGGGGTACAGGGCCGGCACAGATACGCAGTATTTT. Its protein is CASSPGYRAGTDTQYF.

The chain couples TRBV7-9 to TRBJ2-5; a weak D match, TRBD1 (6 bases). Trimming stripped 4 bases from V and 3 bases from J, with 6 bases between. The CDR3 has 12 amino acids. In germline, CDR1 is SEHNR, CDR2 FQNEAQ (reference sequence). CDR3 sequence: CASSWTEETQYF. DNA for the CDR3: TGTGCCAGCAGCTGGACAGAAGAGACCCAGTACTTC.

The CDR3 nucleotides are TGTGCCAGTAGTATCCGGGGTCTGAACACTGAAGCTTTCTTT. Its translation is CASSIRGLNTEAFF. The V call is TRBV19, the J call TRBJ1-1, with D uncertain. CDR1 LNHDA and CDR2 SQIVND come from the germline V gene (reference sequence). Trimming took off 3 bases at V and 0 bases at J, with 8 bases between the two ends. There are 14 residues in the CDR3.

The V and J genes are TRBV12-3 or TRBV12-4 and TRBJ2-6, with D uncertain. The CDR3 is made up of 13 amino acids. Between the trimmed V and J ends, which lost 10 bases and 0 bases, there was a span of 7 bases. Here the CDR3 reads CANQLSGANVLTF. The CDR3 DNA sequence: TGTGCCAACCAACTCTCTGGGGCCAACGTCCTGACTTTC.

This clone has a single count. V usage is TRBV5-1 and J usage is TRBJ2-1; perhaps TRBD2 as D (6 bases). Trimming removed 4 bases from V and 3 bases from J, with 20 bases in between. CDR3 length equals 17 residues. In germline, CDR1 is SGHRS, CDR2 YFSETQ. The CDR3 is CASSAGLSGSRYNEQFF. CDR3 DNA sequence: TGCGCCAGCAGCGCGGGCCTTAGCGGAAGCCGCTACAATGAGCAGTTCTTC. The full variable domain, with the rest looked up from reference TRBV5-1 and TRBJ2-1, is KAGVTQTPRYLIKTRGQQVTLSCSPISGHRSVSWYQQTPGQGLQFLFEYFSETQRNKGNFPGRFSGRQFSNSRSEMNVSTLELGDSALYLCASSAGLSGSRYNEQFFGPGTRLTVL.

V gene TRBV28 combines with J gene TRBJ2-7; TRBD1 matches 9 bases. V gave up 7 bases and J gave up 6 bases; unmatched junction bases: 10. This CDR3 region has 14 residues. In germline, CDR1 is MDHEN, CDR2 SYDVKM. The DNA of the CDR3 is TGTGCCAGCACCTCGGGACAGGGCGTCGGCGAGCAGTACTTC. Translating gives CASTSGQGVGEQYF. Filled out from reference TRBV28 and TRBJ2-7, the complete variable domain reads DVKVTQSSRYLVKRTGEKVFLECVQDMDHENMFWYRQDPGLGLRLIYFSYDVKMKEKGDIPEGYSVSREKKERFSLILESASTNQTSMYLCASTSGQGVGEQYFGPGTRLTVT.

The V gene is TRBV3-1 (or the pseudogene TRBV3-2), the J gene TRBJ2-3; 9 bases map to TRBD2. The CDR3 contains 15 residues. V shed 1 base, J shed 2 bases, and the junction held 1 base outside the gene matches. Germline CDR1 reads LGHDT; CDR2 reads YNNKEL (reference sequence). CDR3 region: CASSQGTSDTDTQYF. The CDR3 region has the DNA TGTGCCAGCAGCCAAGGGACTAGCGACACAGATACGCAGTATTTT.

The rearrangement joins TRBV19 to TRBJ1-3; no firm D call. Trimming cost V 3 bases and J 0 bases, with 6 bases left between them. CDR3 length: 14 amino acids. Looked up from germline, CDR1 is LNHDA and CDR2 is SQIVND (reference sequence). This CDR3 reads CASSMLSSGNTIYF. CDR3 sequence (DNA): TGTGCCAGTAGTATGCTGAGCTCTGGAAACACCATATATTTT. The full variable domain, in which reference TRBV19 and TRBJ1-3 provide the parts outside the CDR3, is DGGITQSPKYLFRKEGQNVTLSCEQNLNHDAMYWYRQDPGQGLRLIYYSQIVNDFQKGDIAEGYSVSREKKESFPLTVTSAQKNPTAFYLCASSMLSSGNTIYFGEGSWLTVV.

The chain combines TRBV9 with TRBJ2-3, with 9 bases that match TRBD2. CDR1 and CDR2 (germline): SGDLS, YYNGEE. The CDR3 totals 14 residues. V lost 6 bases and J lost 4; bases outside the gene matches: 6. CDR3 amino acids: CASKREEVADTQYF. The CDR3 coding sequence is TGTGCCAGCAAGCGGGAGGAGGTAGCAGATACGCAGTATTTT.

The chain couples TRBV4-1 to TRBJ1-1; the D gene is possibly TRBD1 (5 bases). V lost 7 bases to trimming and J lost 1 base, with 13 bases between them. This CDR3 region has 14 residues. CDR1 is MGHRA and CDR2 is YSYEKL in the germline V gene. The chain's CDR3 is CASNTLGGNTEAFF. CDR3 bases: TGCGCCAGCAACACCCTCGGGGGGAACACTGAAGCTTTCTTT.

V and J are TRBV4-1 and TRBJ2-1; the D gene is possibly TRBD2 (5 bases). Germline values: CDR1 MGHRA, CDR2 YSYEKL. The CDR3 loop spans 15 amino acids. Trimming took 1 base from V and 5 from J, leaving 12 bases between them. The CDR3 here is CASSQVPYGDNEQFF. As DNA, the CDR3 is TGCGCCAGCAGCCAAGTCCCATACGGGGACAATGAGCAGTTCTTC.

The chain couples TRBV13 to TRBJ2-3; 16 nucleotides match TRBD2. V dropped 4 bases and J dropped 4; count of bases not matched to a gene: 23. CDR3 length: 23 amino acids. The germline CDR1 and CDR2 sequences are PRHDT and FYEKMQ (reference sequence). The CDR3 sequence: CASSSLSPPGDGTSGRAPDTQYF. DNA of the CDR3: TGTGCCAGCAGCTCCCTTTCCCCCCCGGGGGACGGGACTAGCGGGAGGGCCCCAGATACGCAGTATTTT. The full variable domain, its missing parts supplied by reference TRBV13 and TRBJ2-3, is AAGVIQSPRHLIKEKRETATLKCYPIPRHDTVYWYQQGPGQDPQFLISFYEKMQSDKGSIPDRFSAQQFSDYHSELNMSSLELGDSALYFCASSSLSPPGDGTSGRAPDTQYFGPGTRLTVL.

This clone came up a few times. This rearrangement joins TRBV10-3 to TRBJ1-1; D gene ambiguous. V lost 2 bases to trimming and J lost 0 bases, with 13 bases between them. There are 16 residues in the CDR3. Germline-derived CDR1 and CDR2 are ENHRY and SYGVKD. CDR3 residues: CAISEGVGIMNTEAFF. Written as DNA, the CDR3 is TGTGCCATCAGTGAGGGCGTCGGGATCATGAACACTGAAGCTTTCTTT.

The J gene is TRBJ2-3, the V gene TRBV7-3, with D tentatively TRBD1 (5 bases). CDR1 and CDR2 (germline): SGHTA, FQGTGA. V lost 5 bases and J lost 8, with 14 bases in between. The CDR3 covers 13 residues. The CDR3 nucleotides are TGTGCCAGCAGCCCCAGGGTCGAAGGTACGCAGTATTTT. Its translation is CASSPRVEGTQYF.

The chain uses TRBV2 and TRBJ2-1; no firm D call. The V end lost 3 bases, the J end lost 0 bases, and 9 bases lay between the germline ends. This CDR3 contains 15 residues. Germline CDR1 and CDR2: SNHLY and FYNNEI. CDR3 sequence reads: CASSDSMSSYNEQFF. The CDR3 nucleotides read TGTGCCAGCAGTGACTCCATGAGCTCCTACAATGAGCAGTTCTTC.

V is TRBV11-2 and J is TRBJ1-3; D unresolved. CDR1 and CDR2 (germline): SGHAT, FQNNGV. This CDR3 contains 14 residues. Trimming pared 1 base from V and 3 bases from J, leaving 7 bases between. The DNA of the CDR3 is TGTGCCAGCAGCTTAGGGCAAATTGGAAACACCATATATTTT. Amino acids: CASSLGQIGNTIYF.

Only a few counts were recorded for this clone. This chain joins TRBV7-9 and TRBJ2-7; D gene ambiguous. The CDR3 is 12 residues long. Germline lookup yields CDR1 SEHNR and CDR2 FQNEAQ (reference sequence). The germline V and J ends were trimmed by 4 bases and 0 bases, with 4 bases remaining between them. DNA of the CDR3: TGTGCCAGCAGCTCCAGCTCCTACGAGCAGTACTTC. It yields the protein CASSSSSYEQYF.

The chain couples TRBV4-1 to TRBJ2-6; TRBD2 might be the D (5 bases). The CDR3 sequence is 18 residues long. The germline gives CDR1 MGHRA, CDR2 YSYEKL. V lost 1 base and J lost 0, with 13 bases in between. This CDR3 reads CASSQASGRASGANVLTF. In nucleotides, the CDR3 is TGCGCCAGCAGCCAAGCTAGTGGGCGGGCCTCTGGGGCCAACGTCCTGACTTTC.

V gene TRBV9 combines with J gene TRBJ1-6, with 9 bases lining up with TRBD1. The CDR3 contains 19 residues. Germline V gives CDR1 SGDLS, CDR2 YYNGEE. V shed 3 bases, J shed 7 bases, and the junction held 17 bases outside the gene matches. The CDR3 coding sequence is TGTGCCAGCAGCGAAAGGGACAGGGTACTTGGGGCACACAATTCACCCCTCCACTTT. As protein: CASSERDRVLGAHNSPLHF.